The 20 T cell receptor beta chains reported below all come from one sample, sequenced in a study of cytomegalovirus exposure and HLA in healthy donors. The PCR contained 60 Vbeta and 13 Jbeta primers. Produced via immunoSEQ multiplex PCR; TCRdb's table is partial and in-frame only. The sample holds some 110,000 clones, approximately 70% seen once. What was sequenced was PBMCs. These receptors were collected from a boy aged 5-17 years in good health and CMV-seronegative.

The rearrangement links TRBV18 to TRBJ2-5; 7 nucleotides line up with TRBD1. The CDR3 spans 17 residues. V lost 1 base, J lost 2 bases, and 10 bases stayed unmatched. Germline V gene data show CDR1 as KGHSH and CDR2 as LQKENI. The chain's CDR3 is CASSPQGALGWQETQYF. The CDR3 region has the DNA TGTGCCAGCTCACCACAGGGGGCGTTAGGGTGGCAAGAGACCCAGTACTTC.

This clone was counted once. The CDR3 DNA reads as TGCGCCAGCAGCTTGGGTATTTCGCACAGCTCCTATGGCTACACCTTC. Translating it yields CASSLGISHSSYGYTF. V gene TRBV5-1 combines with J gene TRBJ1-2; unclear D gene. Germline assignment: CDR1 SGHRS and CDR2 YFSETQ. Trimming pared 0 bases from V and 4 bases from J, leaving 16 bases between. CDR3 length: 16 residues. The full variable domain, its missing parts supplied by reference TRBV5-1 and TRBJ1-2, is KAGVTQTPRYLIKTRGQQVTLSCSPISGHRSVSWYQQTPGQGLQFLFEYFSETQRNKGNFPGRFSGRQFSNSRSEMNVSTLELGDSALYLCASSLGISHSSYGYTFGSGTRLTVV.

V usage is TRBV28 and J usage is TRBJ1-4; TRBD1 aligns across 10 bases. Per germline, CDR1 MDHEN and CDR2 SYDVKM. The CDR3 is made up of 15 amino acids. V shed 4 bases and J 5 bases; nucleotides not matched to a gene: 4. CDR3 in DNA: TGTGCCAGCAGTTCGGGACAGGGGTGGAATGAAAAACTGTTTTTT. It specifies CASSSGQGWNEKLFF.

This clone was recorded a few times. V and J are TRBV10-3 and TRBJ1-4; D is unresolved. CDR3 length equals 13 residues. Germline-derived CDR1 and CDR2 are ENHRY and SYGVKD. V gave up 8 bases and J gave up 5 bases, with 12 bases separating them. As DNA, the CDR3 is TGTGCCATCTCGGGTAGTTGGAATGAAAAACTGTTTTTT. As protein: CAISGSWNEKLFF.

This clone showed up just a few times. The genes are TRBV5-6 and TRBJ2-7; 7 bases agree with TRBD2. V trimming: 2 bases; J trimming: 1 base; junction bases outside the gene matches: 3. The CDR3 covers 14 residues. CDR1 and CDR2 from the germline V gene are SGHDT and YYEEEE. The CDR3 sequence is CASSFLGGSYEQYF. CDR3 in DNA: TGTGCCAGCAGCTTTTTGGGGGGGTCCTACGAGCAGTACTTC.

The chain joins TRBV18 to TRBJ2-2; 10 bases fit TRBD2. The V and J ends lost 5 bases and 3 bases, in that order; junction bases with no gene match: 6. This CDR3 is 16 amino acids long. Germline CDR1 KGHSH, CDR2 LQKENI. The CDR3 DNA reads TGTGCCAGCTCATACCTAGCGGGAGTAGACACCGGGGAGCTGTTTTTT. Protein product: CASSYLAGVDTGELFF.

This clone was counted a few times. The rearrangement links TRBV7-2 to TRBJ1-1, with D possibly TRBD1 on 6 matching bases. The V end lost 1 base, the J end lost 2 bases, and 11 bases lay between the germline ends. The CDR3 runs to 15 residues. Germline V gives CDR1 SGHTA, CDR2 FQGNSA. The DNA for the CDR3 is TGTGCCAGCAGCTTAGACTACAGGGTTAACACTGAAGCTTTCTTT. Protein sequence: CASSLDYRVNTEAFF.

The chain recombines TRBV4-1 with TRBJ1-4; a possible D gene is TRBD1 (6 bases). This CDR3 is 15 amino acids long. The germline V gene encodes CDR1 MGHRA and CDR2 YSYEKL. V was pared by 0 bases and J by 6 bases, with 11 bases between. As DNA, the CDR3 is TGCGCCAGCAGCCAAGAGCGGGGGGCGGATGAAAAACTGTTTTTT. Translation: CASSQERGADEKLFF.

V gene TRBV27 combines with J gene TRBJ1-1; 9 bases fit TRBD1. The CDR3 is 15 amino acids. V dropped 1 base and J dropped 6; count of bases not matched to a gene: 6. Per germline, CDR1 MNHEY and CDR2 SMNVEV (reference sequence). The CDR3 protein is CASSLWAGTGSEAFF. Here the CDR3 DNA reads TGTGCCAGCAGTTTATGGGCCGGGACAGGGTCTGAAGCTTTCTTT.

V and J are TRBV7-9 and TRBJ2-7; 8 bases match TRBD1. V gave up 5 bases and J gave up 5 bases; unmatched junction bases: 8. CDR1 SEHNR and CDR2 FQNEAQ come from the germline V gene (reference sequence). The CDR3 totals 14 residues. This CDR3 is CASSRQGAVDEQYF. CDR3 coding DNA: TGTGCCAGCAGCCGGCAGGGGGCTGTCGACGAGCAGTACTTC.

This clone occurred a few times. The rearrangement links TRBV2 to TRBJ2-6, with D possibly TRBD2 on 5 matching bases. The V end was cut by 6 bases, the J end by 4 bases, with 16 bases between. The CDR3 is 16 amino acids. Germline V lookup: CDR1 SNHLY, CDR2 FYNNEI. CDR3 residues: CASSLEGSPGANVLTF. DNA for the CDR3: TGTGCCAGCAGCCTGGAAGGGAGTCCGGGGGCCAACGTCCTGACTTTC.

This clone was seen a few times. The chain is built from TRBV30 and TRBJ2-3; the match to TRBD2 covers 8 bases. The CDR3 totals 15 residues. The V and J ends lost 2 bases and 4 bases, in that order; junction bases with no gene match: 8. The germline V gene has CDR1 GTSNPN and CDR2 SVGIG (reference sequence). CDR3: CAWSRRGAPADTQYF. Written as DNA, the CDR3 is TGTGCCTGGAGTCGGCGGGGGGCCCCCGCAGATACGCAGTATTTT.

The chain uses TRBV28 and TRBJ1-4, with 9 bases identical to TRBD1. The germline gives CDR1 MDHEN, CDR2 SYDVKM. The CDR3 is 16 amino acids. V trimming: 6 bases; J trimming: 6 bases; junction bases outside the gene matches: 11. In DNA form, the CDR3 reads TGTGCCAGCAGCCAGACTACAGGGGGCCTATATGAAAAACTGTTTTTT. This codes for CASSQTTGGLYEKLFF.

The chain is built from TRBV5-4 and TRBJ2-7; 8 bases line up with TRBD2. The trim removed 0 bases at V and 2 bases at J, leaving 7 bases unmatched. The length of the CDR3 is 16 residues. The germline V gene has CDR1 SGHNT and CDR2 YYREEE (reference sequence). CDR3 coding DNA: TGTGCCAGCAGCTTGGGCCGGGGCGGGGGGCCCTACGAGCAGTACTTC. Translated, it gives CASSLGRGGGPYEQYF.

CDR3 sequence reads: CASVKAGVGTEAFF. CDR3 nucleotides: TGTGCCAGTGTCAAAGCAGGGGTGGGCACTGAAGCTTTCTTT. This chain joins TRBV19 and TRBJ1-1; maybe TRBD1 (6 bases). Trimming stripped 8 bases from V and 4 bases from J, with 17 bases between. Germline values: CDR1 LNHDA, CDR2 SQIVND (reference sequence). The CDR3 contains 14 residues.

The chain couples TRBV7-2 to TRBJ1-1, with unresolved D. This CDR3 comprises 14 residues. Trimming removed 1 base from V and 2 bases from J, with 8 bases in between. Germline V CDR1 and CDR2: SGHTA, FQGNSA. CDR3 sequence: CASSLGQHNTEAFF. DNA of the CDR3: TGTGCCAGCAGCTTAGGACAACATAACACTGAAGCTTTCTTT.

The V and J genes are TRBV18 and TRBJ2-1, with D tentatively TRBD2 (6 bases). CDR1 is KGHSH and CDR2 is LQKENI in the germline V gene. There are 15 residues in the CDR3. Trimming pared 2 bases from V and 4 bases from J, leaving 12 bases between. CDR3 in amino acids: CASSPGPGGYNEQFF. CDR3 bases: TGTGCCAGCTCACCAGGTCCCGGGGGTTACAATGAGCAGTTCTTC.

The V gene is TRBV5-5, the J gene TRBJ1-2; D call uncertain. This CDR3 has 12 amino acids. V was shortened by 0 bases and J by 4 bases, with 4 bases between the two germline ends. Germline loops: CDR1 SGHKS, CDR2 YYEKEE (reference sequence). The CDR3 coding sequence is TGTGCCAGCAGCTTGGCTTTCTATGGCTACACCTTC. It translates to CASSLAFYGYTF.

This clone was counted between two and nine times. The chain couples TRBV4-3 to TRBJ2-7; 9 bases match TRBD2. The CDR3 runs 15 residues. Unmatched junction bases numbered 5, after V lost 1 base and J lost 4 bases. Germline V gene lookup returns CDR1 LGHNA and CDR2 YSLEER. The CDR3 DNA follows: TGCGCCAGCAGCCAAGTTCTAGCGGGGCATTACGAGCAGTACTTC. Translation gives CASSQVLAGHYEQYF.

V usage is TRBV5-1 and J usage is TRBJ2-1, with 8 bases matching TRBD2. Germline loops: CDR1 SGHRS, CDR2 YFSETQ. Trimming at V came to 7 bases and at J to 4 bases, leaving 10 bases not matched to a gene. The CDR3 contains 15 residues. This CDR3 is CASFNIAGLYNEQFF. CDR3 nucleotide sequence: TGCGCCAGCTTCAATATAGCGGGGCTTTACAATGAGCAGTTCTTC.